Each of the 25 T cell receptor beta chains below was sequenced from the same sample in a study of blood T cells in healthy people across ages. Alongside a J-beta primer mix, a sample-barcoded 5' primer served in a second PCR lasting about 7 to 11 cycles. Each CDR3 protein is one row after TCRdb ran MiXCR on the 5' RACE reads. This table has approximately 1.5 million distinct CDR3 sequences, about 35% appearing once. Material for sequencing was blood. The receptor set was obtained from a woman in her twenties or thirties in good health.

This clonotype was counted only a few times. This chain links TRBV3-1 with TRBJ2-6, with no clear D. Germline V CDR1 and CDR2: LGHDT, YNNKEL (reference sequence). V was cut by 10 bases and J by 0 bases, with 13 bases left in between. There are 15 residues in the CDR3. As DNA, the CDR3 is TGTGCCACCACAAACGGCGTCTCTGGGGCCAACGTCCTGACTTTC. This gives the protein CATTNGVSGANVLTF.

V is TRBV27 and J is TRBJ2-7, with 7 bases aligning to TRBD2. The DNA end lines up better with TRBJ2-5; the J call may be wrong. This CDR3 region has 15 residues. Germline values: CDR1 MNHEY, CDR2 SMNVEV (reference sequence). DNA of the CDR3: TGTGCCAGCAGTTTTATGGGCGGGAGCTTGGAGACCCAGTACTTC. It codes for CASSFMGGSLETQYF.

The CDR3, as DNA: TGTGCCAGCAGCCCCCGGGACGGAGAGTACGAGCAGTACTTC. Its translation: CASSPRDGEYEQYF. The chain uses TRBV6-6 and TRBJ2-7; D may match TRBD1 or TRBD2 (5 bases each). V was shortened by 6 bases and J by 4 bases, with 16 bases between the two germline ends. The CDR3 runs 14 residues. Germline assignment: CDR1 MNHNY and CDR2 SVGAGI (reference sequence).

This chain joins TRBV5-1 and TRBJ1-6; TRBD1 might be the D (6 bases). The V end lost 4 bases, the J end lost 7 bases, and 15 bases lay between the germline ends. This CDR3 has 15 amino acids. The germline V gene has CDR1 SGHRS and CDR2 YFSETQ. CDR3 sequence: CASSPDGDTNSPLHF. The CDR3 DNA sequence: TGCGCCAGCAGCCCGGATGGGGACACGAATTCACCCCTCCACTTT.

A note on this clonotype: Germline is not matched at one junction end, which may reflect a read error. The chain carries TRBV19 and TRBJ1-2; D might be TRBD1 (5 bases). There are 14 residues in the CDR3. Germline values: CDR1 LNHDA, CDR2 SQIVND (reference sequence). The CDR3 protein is CASTFQGENYGCTF. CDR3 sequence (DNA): TGTGCCAGTACCTTCCAGGGAGAGAACTATGGCTGCACCTTC.

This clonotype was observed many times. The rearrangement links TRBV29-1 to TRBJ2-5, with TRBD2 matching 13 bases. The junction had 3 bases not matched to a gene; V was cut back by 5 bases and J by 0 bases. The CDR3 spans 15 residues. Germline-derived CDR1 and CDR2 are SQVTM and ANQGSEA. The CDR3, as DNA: TGCAGCGTTACGACTAGCGGGGGGAACCAAGAGACCCAGTACTTC. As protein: CSVTTSGGNQETQYF.

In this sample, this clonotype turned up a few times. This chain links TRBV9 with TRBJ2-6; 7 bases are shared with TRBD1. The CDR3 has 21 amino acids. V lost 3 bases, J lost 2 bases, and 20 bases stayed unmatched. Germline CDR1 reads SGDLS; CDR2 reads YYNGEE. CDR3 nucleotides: TGTGCCAGCAGCGAGCCACTCGAACCGACAGGGCGGAGGACTGGGGCCAACGTCCTGACTTTC. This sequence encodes CASSEPLEPTGRRTGANVLTF.

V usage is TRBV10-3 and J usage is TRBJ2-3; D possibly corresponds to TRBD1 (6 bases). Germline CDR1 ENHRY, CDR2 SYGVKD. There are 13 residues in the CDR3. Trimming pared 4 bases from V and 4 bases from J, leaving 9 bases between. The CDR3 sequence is CAISVSGADTQYF. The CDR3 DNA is TGTGCCATCAGTGTGTCAGGGGCAGATACGCAGTATTTT.

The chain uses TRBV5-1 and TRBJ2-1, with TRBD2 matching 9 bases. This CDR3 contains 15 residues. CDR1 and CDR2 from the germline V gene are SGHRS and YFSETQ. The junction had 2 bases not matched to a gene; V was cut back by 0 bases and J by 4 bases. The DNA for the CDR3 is TGCGCCAGCAGCTTGGAGACTAGCGGTTACAATGAGCAGTTCTTC. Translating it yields CASSLETSGYNEQFF.

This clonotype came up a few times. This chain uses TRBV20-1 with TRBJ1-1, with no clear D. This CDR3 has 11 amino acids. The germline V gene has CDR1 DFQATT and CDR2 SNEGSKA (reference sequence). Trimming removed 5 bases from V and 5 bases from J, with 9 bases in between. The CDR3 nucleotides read TGCAGTGCTTGCGTTGGGACTGAAGCTTTCTTT. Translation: CSACVGTEAFF.

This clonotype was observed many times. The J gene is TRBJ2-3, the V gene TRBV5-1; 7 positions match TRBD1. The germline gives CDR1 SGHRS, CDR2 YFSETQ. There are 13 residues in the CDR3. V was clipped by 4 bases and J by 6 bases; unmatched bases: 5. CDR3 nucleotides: TGCGCCAGCAGCACAGGGACAGCGGATACGCAGTATTTT. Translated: CASSTGTADTQYF.

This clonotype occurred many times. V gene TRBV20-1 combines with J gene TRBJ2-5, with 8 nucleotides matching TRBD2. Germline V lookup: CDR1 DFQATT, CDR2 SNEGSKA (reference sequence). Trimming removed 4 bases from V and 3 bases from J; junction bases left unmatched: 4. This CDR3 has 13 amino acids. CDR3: CSATSGGEETQYF. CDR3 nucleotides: TGCAGTGCTACCAGCGGGGGTGAAGAGACCCAGTACTTC.

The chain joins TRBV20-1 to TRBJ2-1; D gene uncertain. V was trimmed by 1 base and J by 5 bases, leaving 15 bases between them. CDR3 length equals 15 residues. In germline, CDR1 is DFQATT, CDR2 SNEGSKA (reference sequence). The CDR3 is CSARVSAVINNEQFF. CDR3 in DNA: TGCAGTGCTAGAGTAAGCGCGGTGATCAACAATGAGCAGTTCTTC.

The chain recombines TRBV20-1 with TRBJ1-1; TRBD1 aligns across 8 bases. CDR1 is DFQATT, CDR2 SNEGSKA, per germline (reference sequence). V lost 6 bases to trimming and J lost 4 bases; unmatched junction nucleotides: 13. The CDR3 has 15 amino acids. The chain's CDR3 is CSALTDRGGGTEAFF. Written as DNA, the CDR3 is TGCAGTGCCCTAACCGACAGGGGCGGGGGCACTGAAGCTTTCTTT.

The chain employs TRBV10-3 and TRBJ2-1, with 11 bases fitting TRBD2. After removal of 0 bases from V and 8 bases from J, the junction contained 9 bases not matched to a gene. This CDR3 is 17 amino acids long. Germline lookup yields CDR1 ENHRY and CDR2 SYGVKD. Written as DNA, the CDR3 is TGTGCCATCAGTGAGTCGGTAGCGGGAGGGGGTCGGGATGAGCAGTTCTTC. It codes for CAISESVAGGGRDEQFF.

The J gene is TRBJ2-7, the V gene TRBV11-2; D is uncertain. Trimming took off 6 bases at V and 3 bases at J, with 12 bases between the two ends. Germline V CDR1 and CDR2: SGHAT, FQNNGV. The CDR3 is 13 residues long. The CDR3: CASRLPGGYEQYF. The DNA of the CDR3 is TGTGCCAGCAGGTTGCCGGGCGGCTACGAGCAGTACTTC. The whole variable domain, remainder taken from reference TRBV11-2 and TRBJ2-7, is EAGVAQSPRYKIIEKRQSVAFWCNPISGHATLYWYQQILGQGPKLLIQFQNNGVVDDSQLPKDRFSAERLKGVDSTLKIQPAKLEDSAVYLCASRLPGGYEQYFGPGTRLTVT.

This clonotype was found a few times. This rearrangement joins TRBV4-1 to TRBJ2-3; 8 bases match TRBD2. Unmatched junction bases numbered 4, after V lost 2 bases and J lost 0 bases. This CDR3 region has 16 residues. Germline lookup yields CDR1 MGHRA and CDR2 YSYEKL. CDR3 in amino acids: CASSQTIAGSTDTQYF. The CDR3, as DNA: TGCGCCAGCAGCCAAACTATAGCGGGGAGCACAGATACGCAGTATTTT.

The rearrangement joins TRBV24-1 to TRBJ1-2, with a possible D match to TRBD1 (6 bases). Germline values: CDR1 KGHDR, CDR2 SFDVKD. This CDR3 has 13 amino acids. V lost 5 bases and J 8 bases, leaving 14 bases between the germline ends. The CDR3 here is CATSAATGLGYTF. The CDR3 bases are TGTGCCACCAGTGCCGCGACAGGCTTGGGCTACACCTTC.

CDR3 sequence reads: CASSRYIGGETQYF. The CDR3 region has the DNA TGTGCCAGTAGTAGGTATATCGGTGGGGAGACCCAGTACTTC. The chain employs TRBV19 and TRBJ2-5, with D uncertain. Germline CDR1 is LNHDA and CDR2 is SQIVND (reference sequence). V lost 4 bases and J lost 5, with 14 bases in between. The CDR3 spans 14 residues.

The CDR3 region is CASSPPNSAETQYF. The CDR3 coding sequence is TGTGCCAGCAGCCCCCCAAATAGCGCCGAGACCCAGTACTTC. The chain joins TRBV7-6 to TRBJ2-5, with D possibly being TRBD2 (5 bases). With 5 bases removed from V and 5 bases from J, the gap between germline ends came to 15 bases. Germline V gene data show CDR1 as SGHVS and CDR2 as FNYEAQ. The CDR3 has 14 residues.

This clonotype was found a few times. This CDR3 is CATSKGTSGDTQYF. The DNA for the CDR3 is TGTGCCACCAGCAAGGGGACTAGCGGAGATACGCAGTATTTT. The V call is TRBV15, the J call TRBJ2-3, with 11 bases matching TRBD2. J was trimmed by 5 bases and V by 4 bases; bases with no gene match: 2. The CDR3 extends over 14 amino acids. Per the germline V gene, CDR1 is LNHNV and CDR2 is YYDKDF (reference sequence).

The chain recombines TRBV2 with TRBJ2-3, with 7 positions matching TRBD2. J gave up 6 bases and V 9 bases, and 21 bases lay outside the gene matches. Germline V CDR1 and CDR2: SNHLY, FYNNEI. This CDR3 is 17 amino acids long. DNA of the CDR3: TGTGCCAGTAGATACTCCAGAACTAGCGAAGTTGGGGATACGCAGTATTTT. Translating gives CASRYSRTSEVGDTQYF.

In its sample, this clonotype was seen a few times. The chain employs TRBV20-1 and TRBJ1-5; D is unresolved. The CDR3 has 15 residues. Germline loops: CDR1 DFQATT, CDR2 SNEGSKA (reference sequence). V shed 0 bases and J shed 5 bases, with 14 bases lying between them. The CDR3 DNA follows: TGCAGTGCTAGAGATGAAGACGGGATATATCAGCCCCAGCATTTT. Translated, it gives CSARDEDGIYQPQHF.

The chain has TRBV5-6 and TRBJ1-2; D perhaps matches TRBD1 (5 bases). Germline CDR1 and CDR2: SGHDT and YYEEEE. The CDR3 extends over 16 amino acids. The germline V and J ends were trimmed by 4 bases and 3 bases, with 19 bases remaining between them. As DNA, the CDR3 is TGTGCCAGCAGCCTACGCTGGGCCCTGGGGGACTATGGCTACACCTTC. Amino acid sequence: CASSLRWALGDYGYTF.

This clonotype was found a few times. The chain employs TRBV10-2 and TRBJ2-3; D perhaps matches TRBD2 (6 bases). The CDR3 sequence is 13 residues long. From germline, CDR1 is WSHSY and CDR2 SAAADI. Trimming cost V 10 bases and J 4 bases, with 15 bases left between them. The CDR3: CATWAGIADTQYF. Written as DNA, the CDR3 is TGCGCCACCTGGGCGGGGATCGCAGATACGCAGTATTTT.